This T cell receptor beta chain is drawn from a study of CXCR3-negative and CXCR3-positive naive CD8 T cells. Study-level results: Memory cells differed in TRBV-TRBJ usage, but naive CXCR3-negative and CXCR3-positive cells had similar usage. Each naive subset displayed comparably high diversity, whereas memory CD8+ cells displayed much lower diversity. CXCR3-expressing naive cells carried TRB CDR3s more hydrophobic than those of CXCR3-negative naive cells.

CD45RO-CCR7+CD27+CD95- characterized naive CD8+ T cells. 5' RACE with UMI labels generated the TRB cDNA libraries. Following a re-call of the 5' RACE reads, TCRdb has one entry per CDR3 protein and lacks DNA. Its listing shows roughly 100,000 distinct CDR3 sequences. As concerns this clonotype: Its specificity is unknown.

This CDR3 comprises 14 residues. CDR1 is SQVTM and CDR2 is ANQGSEA in the germline V gene. The sequence derives from a human donor in good health. Some clones in this sample may be carry-over from other donors' samples. J is TRBJ2-1 and V is TRBV29-1; TCRdb indicates TRBD1, and absent DNA this call remains unverified. Specimen: naive CXCR3+ CD8+ T cells from blood. Subset specified: CD45RO-CCR7+CD27+CD95- naive CD8+ T cells expressing CXCR3 (TNR3+). CDR3 loop: CSVTGTGVPNEQFF.